The T cell receptor (beta chain) under discussion was sequenced for a study of shared clonotypes between healthy human individuals. Study as a whole: CD4 naive cells filled three plates per donor, CD4 memory three, CD8 naive two and CD8 memory one.

Study outcomes and limitations: Exclusively blood specimens were collected; tissue repertoires likely differ.

Sequenced by immunoSEQ multiplex PCR; TCRdb stores in-frame clones only, minus some. The sample consists of 170,000 or so clones, approximately 61% of them appearing once. Adults of Caucasian background living in Nashville, Tennessee made up all donors. CD4+ cells were split into CD45RA+ naive and CD45RA-negative memory subsets. As to this clone: Antigen specificity is unknown.

The germline CDR1 and CDR2 sequences are KGHSH and LQKENI. Trimming removed 2 bases from V and 7 bases from J; junction bases left unmatched: 13. The CDR3 loop spans 17 amino acids. This receptor was taken from a man aged 30 to 39 in good health. The rearrangement uses TRBV18 and TRBJ2-1; TRBD2 matches at 8 bases. The source material was memory CD4+ T cells sorted from blood. Subset of the sample: CD45RA-negative fraction. The CDR3 loop is CASSPGQAGARGNEQFF. The CDR3 DNA reads TGTGCCAGCTCACCAGGGCAAGCGGGAGCCCGAGGTAATGAGCAGTTCTTC.